These T cell receptor beta chains were read from a single sample in a study of cytomegalovirus exposure and HLA in healthy donors. Sequencing was performed with immunoSEQ multiplex PCR; in TCRdb, only in-frame clones are kept and a portion is missing. In the table there are 95,000 to 150,000 clones, approximately 67% of which are singletons. The sample comprised PBMCs. These receptor sequences come from a man between 18 and 29 years old in good health and CMV-seronegative. Both conserved end residues are part of each CDR3. Fields, in order: V gene, J gene, clone size, CDR3 protein. Only part of the rows carry a size: once, few, many, or a class if the clone is expanded.

V: TRBV30
J: TRBJ2-2
size: few
CDR3: CAWRGGTGELFF

V: TRBV5-1
J: TRBJ2-1
size: .
CDR3: CASSFARQSYNEQFF

V: TRBV5-1
J: TRBJ2-1
size: .
CDR3: CASSLGAARFSYNEQFF

V: TRBV28
J: TRBJ1-2
size: once
CDR3: CASSLSLRASGYTF

V: TRBV5-8
J: TRBJ1-4
size: few
CDR3: CASSFRDSHEKLFF

V: TRBV7-2
J: TRBJ2-7
size: .
CDR3: CASRPGLVPYEQYF

V: TRBV5-4
J: TRBJ2-2
size: .
CDR3: CASSHSAGNTGELFF

V: TRBV10-1
J: TRBJ2-1
size: .
CDR3: CASSDPRGDVDEQFF

V: TRBV7-2
J: TRBJ1-5
size: few
CDR3: CASSLRNRVQPQHF

V: TRBV5-1
J: TRBJ2-3
size: few
CDR3: CASSDGLAGPDTQYF

V: TRBV11-2
J: TRBJ2-7
size: .
CDR3: CASSFIAPAYEQYF

V: TRBV10-3
J: TRBJ2-7
size: .
CDR3: CATLLTGSYEQYF

V: TRBV10-3
J: TRBJ1-2
size: once
CDR3: CAISRDRECGYTF

V: TRBV6-5
J: TRBJ1-3
size: few
CDR3: CASSSLDRGRNTIYF

V: TRBV18
J: TRBJ2-7
size: .
CDR3: CASSPAGGYEQYF

V: TRBV4-1
J: TRBJ2-7
size: .
CDR3: CASSQVLRTSGYEQYF

V: TRBV10-3
J: TRBJ1-1
size: .
CDR3: CAISGTENTEAFF

V: TRBV7-6
J: TRBJ2-1
size: medium-sized
CDR3: CASRDGAGSSYNEQFF

V: TRBV25-1
J: TRBJ2-1
size: .
CDR3: CASSVSPSAGVDNEQFF

V: TRBV6-1
J: TRBJ1-2
size: few
CDR3: CASGVTGGYGYTF

V: TRBV27
J: TRBJ1-1
size: .
CDR3: CASSKSRLDTEAFF

V: TRBV11-1
J: TRBJ2-3
size: .
CDR3: CASSQIGGQGPDTQYF

V: TRBV27
J: TRBJ2-7
size: few
CDR3: CAPKNRGPEQYF

V: TRBV15
J: TRBJ1-4
size: .
CDR3: CATSSDRGWATNEKLFF

V: TRBV11-3
J: TRBJ2-7
size: few
CDR3: CASSVTGTDYEQYF

V: TRBV6-5
J: TRBJ1-2
size: .
CDR3: CATQYEAIGGYTF

V: TRBV7-6
J: TRBJ2-1
size: .
CDR3: CASSSRDNEQFF